Following are 12 T cell receptor beta chains from one sample sequenced in a study of T-cell reconstitution after alpha-beta-depleted transplantation in children. Unique molecular identifiers were used to barcode this TCRbeta library. TCRdb reanalysed the PCR reads using MiXCR and keeps one entry per CDR3 protein. The sample lists roughly 500,000 distinct CDR3 sequences; around a third were seen once. The sequencing used PBMCs from the stem cell graft donor, collected from the stem cell graft. The receptors stem from a human donor who donated a stem cell graft to a child with aplastic anemia.

J is TRBJ2-7 and V is TRBV20-1; TRBD1 matches 7 bases. With V trimmed by 7 bases and J by 0 bases, 6 bases remained unmatched. The CDR3 sequence is 13 residues long. Germline values: CDR1 DFQATT, CDR2 SNEGSKA (reference sequence). The CDR3 coding sequence is TGCAGTGTCAGGACAGGAAGCTCCTACGAGCAGTACTTC. This sequence encodes CSVRTGSSYEQYF.

This clonotype was seen a few times. The rearrangement uses TRBV12-3 or TRBV12-4 and TRBJ1-5; perhaps TRBD1 as D (5 bases). V was clipped by 1 base and J by 0 bases, with 10 bases between them. There are 16 residues in the CDR3. The CDR3 nucleotides are TGTGCCAGCAGTTTAGGGTTAGGGGTTAGCAATCAGCCCCAGCATTTT. It translates to CASSLGLGVSNQPQHF.

The chain recombines TRBV29-1 with TRBJ1-2; 8 nucleotides align to TRBD1. The germline gives CDR1 SQVTM, CDR2 ANQGSEA. V lost 5 bases, J lost 4 bases, and 18 bases stayed unmatched. CDR3 length equals 17 residues. The CDR3: CSVILDREPPFSYGYTF. DNA of the CDR3: TGCAGCGTTATCCTGGACAGGGAACCTCCTTTTAGCTATGGCTACACCTTC.

V and J are TRBV18 and TRBJ1-1; no firm D call. The CDR3 contains 16 residues. Germline V gives CDR1 KGHSH, CDR2 LQKENI. Deletions cut 0 bases from V and 1 base from J, with 12 bases between. CDR3 in DNA: TGTGCCAGCTCACCACCGTCTGGTAAGACGAACACTGAAGCTTTCTTT. Protein sequence: CASSPPSGKTNTEAFF.

This clonotype occurred a few times. CDR3 in DNA: TGTGCCAGCAGCGTAGAGGGCGGGAGATACAATGAGCAGTTCTTC. It is translated as CASSVEGGRYNEQFF. The chain has TRBV9 and TRBJ2-1, with TRBD2 matching over 7 bases. Germline trimming cut 0 bases from V and 4 bases from J; bases unmatched to any gene: 4. Germline V gene sequence: CDR1 SGDLS, CDR2 YYNGEE. This CDR3 has 15 residues.

The V call is TRBV7-9, the J call TRBJ2-5; D gene ambiguous. The germline V gene encodes CDR1 SEHNR and CDR2 FQNEAQ (reference sequence). This CDR3 is built from 13 residues. V lost 5 bases to trimming and J lost 2 bases, with 9 bases between them. The DNA of the CDR3 is TGTGCCAGCAGCCCCCCCGTTCAAGAGACCCAGTACTTC. This encodes CASSPPVQETQYF.

This clonotype was recorded a few times. V and J are TRBV6-1 and TRBJ2-3, with D tentatively TRBD1 (6 bases). Germline-derived CDR1 and CDR2 are MNHNS and SASEGT. The CDR3 length is 14 residues. V was clipped by 6 bases and J by 4 bases, with 14 bases between them. CDR3 sequence: CASSRRGGPDTQYF. The DNA for the CDR3 is TGTGCCAGCAGCCGAAGAGGGGGACCAGATACGCAGTATTTT.

This clonotype came up a few times. This sequence joins TRBV20-1 and TRBJ2-7; D not resolved. V gave up 0 bases and J gave up 2 bases, with 8 bases separating them. Germline lookup yields CDR1 DFQATT and CDR2 SNEGSKA (reference sequence). The CDR3 length is 13 residues. CDR3 protein: CSARDSLAYEQYF. The CDR3 DNA reads TGCAGTGCTAGAGATTCTTTGGCCTACGAGCAGTACTTC.

CDR3 sequence: CATSRDFYTGGTDTQYF. The CDR3 DNA reads TGTGCCACCAGCAGAGATTTTTATACGGGAGGGACAGATACGCAGTATTTT. The chain links TRBV15 to TRBJ2-3; 8 bases match TRBD2. Germline lookup yields CDR1 LNHNV and CDR2 YYDKDF (reference sequence). This CDR3 is built from 17 residues. Trimming cost V 0 bases and J 3 bases; bases outside gene matches: 8. Variable domain in full (rest from reference TRBV15 and TRBJ2-3): DAMVIQNPRYQVTQFGKPVTLSCSQTLNHNVMYWYQQKSSQAPKLLFHYYDKDFNNEADTPDNFQSRRPNTSFCFLDIRSPGLGDTAMYLCATSRDFYTGGTDTQYFGPGTRLTVL.

The table lists this clonotype with a few counts. The chain carries TRBV9 and TRBJ1-6, with a weak D call TRBD1 (5 bases). The CDR3 spans 15 residues. Between the trimmed V and J ends, which lost 4 bases and 6 bases, there was a span of 14 bases. The germline V gene has CDR1 SGDLS and CDR2 YYNGEE. The CDR3 DNA reads TGTGCCAGCAGCCCGGGACTAAGGGGTAATTCACCCCTCCACTTT. Its protein product is CASSPGLRGNSPLHF.

In its sample, this clonotype was seen a few times. The chain employs TRBV12-3 or TRBV12-4 and TRBJ1-2; unclear D gene. Trimming took off 5 bases at V and 6 bases at J, with 16 bases between the two ends. This CDR3 region has 14 residues. For the CDR3, the DNA is TGTGCCAGCAGTGAGAACTACGGTGGACATGGCTACACCTTC. Protein product: CASSENYGGHGYTF.

This clonotype occurred a few times. This rearrangement joins TRBV6-1 to TRBJ2-7, with D uncertain. CDR3 size: 15 residues. Germline assignment: CDR1 MNHNS and CDR2 SASEGT. The V gene lost 7 bases and the J gene lost 0 bases, with 16 bases spanning the gap. CDR3 loop: CASTPRTASSYEQYF. The CDR3 region has the DNA TGTGCCAGCACCCCGAGGACCGCGAGCTCCTACGAGCAGTACTTC.